This TCR beta chain was recorded in a study of identical twins. TCRdb itself ran the 5' RACE reads through MiXCR, one entry per CDR3 protein. In the table there are hundreds of thousands of distinct CDR3 sequences, around 24% of which are singletons. Study results and limitations: Zero-insertion analyses were open to partial confounding by invariant MAIT and iNKT cells.

Note on this clonotype: The antigen remains undetermined.

CDR3 length equals 14 residues. The V gene lost 6 bases and the J gene lost 1 base, with 12 bases spanning the gap. Germline CDR1 KGHSH, CDR2 LQKENI. This sample also belongs to another study, concerning T cells expressing NK-cell markers. As that report states: Each TCR beta repertoire originated in sorted T cells that were CD3+CD56+NKG2C+, CD3+CD56+NKG2C- or CD3+CD56-NKG2C+.

Source material: CD4+ T cells sorted from blood. The chain recombines TRBV18 with TRBJ1-1; no reliable D call. The receptor's source is a young woman in good health. CDR3 loop: CASSPKTGNTEAFF. CDR3 DNA: TGTGCCAGCTCCCCGAAGACGGGGAACACTGAAGCTTTCTTT.